The 21 T cell receptor beta chains presented below share a single source sample, sequenced in a study of siplizumab effects on memory and regulatory T cells. Profiled with immunoSEQ multiplex PCR; TCRdb holds only in-frame clones, not every one. The table has tens of thousands of clones, roughly 88% seen once. What was sequenced was Tregs sorted from blood. All receptors come from a human donor in good health.

The rearrangement joins TRBV11-3 to TRBJ1-1; perhaps TRBD1 as D (5 bases). In germline, CDR1 is SGHNT, CDR2 YENEEA. The CDR3 is 14 amino acids. V was trimmed by 2 bases and J by 0 bases, leaving 7 bases between them. CDR3 coding DNA: TGTGCCAGCAGCTTAACAGGATTGAACACTGAAGCTTTCTTT. Translated: CASSLTGLNTEAFF.

The chain combines TRBV19 with TRBJ1-5, with D possibly being TRBD1 (5 bases). The CDR3 length is 12 residues. Germline values: CDR1 LNHDA, CDR2 SQIVND (reference sequence). The V end lost 7 bases, the J end lost 6 bases, and 10 bases lay between the germline ends. The chain's CDR3 is CASNTRAQPQHF. Here the CDR3 DNA reads TGTGCCAGTAATACCAGGGCTCAGCCCCAGCATTTT.

The rearrangement uses TRBV10-3 and TRBJ2-3; a weak D match, TRBD1 (6 bases). There are 15 residues in the CDR3. Germline CDR1 and CDR2: ENHRY and SYGVKD. V was cut by 5 bases and J by 0 bases, with 12 bases left in between. This chain's CDR3 is CAISPPGASTDTQYF. The CDR3 DNA is TGTGCCATCAGTCCCCCAGGGGCTAGCACAGATACGCAGTATTTT.

CDR3 in amino acids: CASKKTGFAFF. CDR3 in DNA: TGTGCCAGCAAAAAAACAGGGTTCGCTTTCTTT. This chain connects TRBV6-5 to TRBJ1-1; TRBD1 might be the D (6 bases). The V gene lost 7 bases and the J gene lost 11 bases, with 14 bases spanning the gap. The CDR3 has 11 amino acids. Germline V gives CDR1 MNHEY, CDR2 SVGAGI.

The chain employs TRBV11-2 and TRBJ2-5; D unclear. The J call may be in error: the DNA end matches TRBJ2-7 better. CDR1 and CDR2 from the germline V gene are SGHAT and FQNNGV. The CDR3 is 15 amino acids. CDR3 DNA: TGTGCCAGCAGCTTAGGGCTCCACTCACTCTCCGAGCAGTACTTC. This sequence encodes CASSLGLHSLSEQYF.

This chain uses TRBV2 with TRBJ2-1; D may match TRBD1 or TRBD2 (5 bases each). The V gene lost 6 bases and the J gene lost 10 bases, with 16 bases spanning the gap. The CDR3 runs to 13 residues. The V gene's germline CDR1 is SNHLY and CDR2 FYNNEI. CDR3: CASRENLGVEQFF. In DNA, the CDR3 is TGTGCCAGCAGAGAGAATTTGGGGGTGGAGCAGTTCTTC.

CDR3 sequence: CASSRHGLEQFF. CDR3 DNA sequence: TGTGCCAGCAGCCGACATGGGCTCGAGCAGTTCTTC. The chain carries TRBV7-2 and TRBJ2-1, with no clear D. The CDR3 is 12 amino acids. Germline CDR1 reads SGHTA; CDR2 reads FQGNSA. The V and J ends lost 5 bases and 10 bases respectively, with 12 bases between them.

The V and J genes are TRBV7-9 and TRBJ1-2; D unresolved. This CDR3 has 17 residues. Trimming removed 4 bases from V and 4 bases from J, with 22 bases in between. Germline V gene sequence: CDR1 SEHNR, CDR2 FQNEAQ (reference sequence). This chain's CDR3 is CASSWGSIGRCSYGYTF. For the CDR3, the DNA is TGTGCCAGCAGCTGGGGATCTATTGGCAGATGTAGCTATGGCTACACCTTC. Looking up the rest from reference TRBV7-9 and TRBJ1-2 gives the full variable domain: DTGVSQNPRHKITKRGQNVTFRCDPISEHNRLYWYRQTLGQGPEFLTYFQNEAQLEKSRLLSDRFSAERPKGSFSTLEIQRTEQGDSAMYLCASSWGSIGRCSYGYTFGSGTRLTVV.

This chain connects TRBV6-1 to TRBJ2-2, with 13 bases identical to TRBD2. V shed 7 bases and J 5 bases; nucleotides not matched to a gene: 1. The CDR3 is made up of 14 amino acids. Germline loops: CDR1 MNHNS, CDR2 SASEGT. In nucleotides, the CDR3 is TGTGCCAGCATGACTAGCGGGAGGACCGGGGAGCTGTTTTTT. This codes for CASMTSGRTGELFF.

J is TRBJ2-7 and V is TRBV4-2; D possibly corresponds to TRBD1 (7 bases). This CDR3 contains 17 residues. Germline V gene lookup returns CDR1 LGHNA and CDR2 YNFKEQ. V was trimmed by 3 bases and J by 2 bases, leaving 20 bases between them. The chain's CDR3 is CASSQDDWRDRAYEQYF. The CDR3 bases are TGTGCCAGCAGCCAGGACGATTGGCGGGACAGAGCCTACGAGCAGTACTTC.

This rearrangement joins TRBV18 to TRBJ2-3; 11 bases are shared with TRBD2. With V trimmed by 5 bases and J by 1 base, 8 bases remained unmatched. Germline V gene data show CDR1 as KGHSH and CDR2 as LQKENI. This CDR3 region has 17 residues. CDR3 amino acids: CASSSLGLAGRTDTQYF. The CDR3 DNA is TGTGCCAGCTCATCCTTAGGACTAGCGGGCCGCACAGATACGCAGTATTTT.

This clone occurred once. The rearrangement links TRBV7-9 to TRBJ1-3; no clear D gene. The CDR3 is 15 residues long. V was cut by 5 bases and J by 1 base, with 12 bases left in between. Germline CDR1 and CDR2: SEHNR and FQNEAQ (reference sequence). The DNA for the CDR3 is TGTGCCAGCAGCCAGGCTGGTCAGTCTGGAAACACCATATATTTT. Translation gives CASSQAGQSGNTIYF.

The genes are TRBV14 and TRBJ1-2; D uncertain. The CDR3 length is 13 residues. In germline, CDR1 is SGHDN, CDR2 FVKESK. V gave up 3 bases and J gave up 4 bases, with 9 bases separating them. The CDR3: CASSQGYRYGYTF. CDR3 bases: TGTGCCAGCAGCCAGGGCTACCGCTATGGCTACACCTTC. Together with reference TRBV14 and TRBJ1-2, the CDR3 gives the full variable domain: EAGVTQFPSHSVIEKGQTVTLRCDPISGHDNLYWYRRVMGKEIKFLLHFVKESKQDESGMPNNRFLAERTGGTYSTLKVQPAELEDSGVYFCASSQGYRYGYTFGSGTRLTVV.

The gene calls are TRBV18 and TRBJ1-5; D is undetermined. Germline V gene lookup returns CDR1 KGHSH and CDR2 LQKENI. This CDR3 comprises 14 residues. V was cut by 2 bases and J by 2 bases, with 7 bases left in between. CDR3 DNA sequence: TGTGCCAGCTCACCAGGGTCTGGCAATCAGCCCCAGCATTTT. This sequence encodes CASSPGSGNQPQHF.

This sequence joins TRBV29-1 and TRBJ2-5; tentative D call: TRBD2 (6 bases). The CDR3 sequence is 12 residues long. CDR1 and CDR2 from the germline V gene are SQVTM and ANQGSEA. Trimming took 4 bases from V and 6 from J, leaving 12 bases between them. The CDR3, as DNA: TGCAGCGTTGTCGGGAGTCGAAAGACCCAGTACTTC. It encodes CSVVGSRKTQYF.

The chain uses TRBV29-1 and TRBJ2-1; D is possibly TRBD1 or TRBD2 (5 bases each). The V end was cut by 4 bases, the J end by 5 bases, with 18 bases between. The CDR3 totals 15 residues. Germline lookup yields CDR1 SQVTM and CDR2 ANQGSEA. CDR3 region: CSVVGGRRVNNEQFF. CDR3 coding DNA: TGCAGCGTTGTTGGGGGACGGCGAGTTAACAATGAGCAGTTCTTC.

The chain is built from TRBV5-5 and TRBJ1-2; D possibly corresponds to TRBD1 (5 bases). Germline V gene sequence: CDR1 SGHKS, CDR2 YYEKEE (reference sequence). The V gene lost 4 bases and the J gene lost 2 bases, with 9 bases spanning the gap. This CDR3 has 13 amino acids. CDR3 amino acids: CASSATANYGYTF. The CDR3 DNA sequence: TGTGCCAGCAGCGCGACAGCAAACTATGGCTACACCTTC.

J is TRBJ2-1 and V is TRBV11-3; possibly TRBD1 for D (6 bases). Germline CDR1 reads SGHNT; CDR2 reads YENEEA. This CDR3 is 13 amino acids long. The V gene lost 6 bases and the J gene lost 9 bases, with 15 bases spanning the gap. This chain's CDR3 is CASRIVGAGEQFF. In nucleotides, the CDR3 is TGTGCCAGCAGGATAGTGGGGGCCGGTGAGCAGTTCTTC.

This clone was seen a single time. This chain links TRBV6-5 with TRBJ2-7; 10 bases are shared with TRBD1. The trim removed 6 bases at V and 3 bases at J, leaving 5 bases unmatched. Germline lookup yields CDR1 MNHEY and CDR2 SVGAGI. The CDR3 is 14 residues long. The CDR3 is CASRRDRGNYEQYF. DNA of the CDR3: TGTGCCAGCAGACGGGACAGGGGTAACTACGAGCAGTACTTC.

The chain carries TRBV28 and TRBJ1-5; 7 bases agree with TRBD1. Germline V gene sequence: CDR1 MDHEN, CDR2 SYDVKM. After removal of 10 bases from V and 0 bases from J, the junction contained 12 bases not matched to a gene. The CDR3 covers 16 residues. In nucleotides, the CDR3 is TGTGCCACCAGATCCAACAGGGGTCTTAGCAATCAGCCCCAGCATTTT. Translation gives CATRSNRGLSNQPQHF.

The rearrangement links TRBV4-2 to TRBJ1-1; 7 positions agree with TRBD1. Germline assignment: CDR1 LGHNA and CDR2 YNFKEQ. The CDR3 runs to 14 residues. V lost 3 bases and J lost 1; bases outside the gene matches: 2. The CDR3 protein is CASSQGQKNTEAFF. The CDR3 DNA is TGTGCCAGCAGCCAGGGACAGAAGAACACTGAAGCTTTCTTT.